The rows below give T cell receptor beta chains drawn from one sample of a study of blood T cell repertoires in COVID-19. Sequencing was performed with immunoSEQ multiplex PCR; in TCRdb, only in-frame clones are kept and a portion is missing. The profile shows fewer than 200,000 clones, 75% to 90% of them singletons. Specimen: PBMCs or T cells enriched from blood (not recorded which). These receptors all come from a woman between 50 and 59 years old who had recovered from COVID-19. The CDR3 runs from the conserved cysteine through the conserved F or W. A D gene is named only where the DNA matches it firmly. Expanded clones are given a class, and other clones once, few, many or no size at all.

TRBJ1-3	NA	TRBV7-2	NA	TGTGCCAGCAGCATGAGGGGGAGCTCTGGAAACACCATATATTTT	CASSMRGSSGNTIYF
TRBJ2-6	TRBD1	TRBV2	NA	TGTGCCAGCAGTGACTCCCCGGGGACAGGGGGAAGCCCCACGTACTCTGGGGCCAACGTCCTGACTTTC	CASSDSPGTGGSPTYSGANVLTF
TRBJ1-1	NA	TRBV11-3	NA	TGTGCCAGCAGCTTAATAAACAGCATTGACACTGAAGCTTTCTTT	CASSLINSIDTEAFF
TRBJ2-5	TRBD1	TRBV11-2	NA	TGTGCCAGCAGCTCGGACAGGGGAGAGACCCAGTACTTC	CASSSDRGETQYF
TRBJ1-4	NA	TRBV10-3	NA	TGTGCCATCAGTGAAGGTCCGGGAATAGCTGAAAAACTGTTTTTT	CAISEGPGIAEKLFF
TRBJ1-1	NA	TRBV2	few	TGTGCCAGCGGTCCGGGTCTGCCTGAAGCTTTCTTT	CASGPGLPEAFF
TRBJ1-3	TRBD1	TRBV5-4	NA	TGTGCCAGCAGCTTTAGGACAGGGCCTCTCGCCTCTGGAAACACCATATATTTT	CASSFRTGPLASGNTIYF
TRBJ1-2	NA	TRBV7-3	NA	TGTGCCAGCAGCTTAGTAGGGGGGGAATCTAACTATGGCTACACCTTC	CASSLVGGESNYGYTF
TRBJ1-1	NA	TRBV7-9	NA	TGTGCCAGCAGCCAAGGGGAGGGAGCTTTCTTT	CASSQGEGAFF
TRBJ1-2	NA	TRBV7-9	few	TGTGCCAGCAGCTTAGCGCCGGCAGGATTGGGCTACACCTTC	CASSLAPAGLGYTF
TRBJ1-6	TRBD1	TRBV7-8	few	TGTGCCAGCACCATAGCAGGGGGCCGTTCACCCCTCCACTTT	CASTIAGGRSPLHF
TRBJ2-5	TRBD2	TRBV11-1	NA	TGTGCCAGCAGCTTTCCCTCGGGACTAGGAGGGACCCAGTACTTC	CASSFPSGLGGTQYF
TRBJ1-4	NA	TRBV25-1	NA	TGTGCCAGCAGTCCCAGCAGGGGCCTGTTTTTT	CASSPSRGLFF
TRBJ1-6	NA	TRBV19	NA	TGTGCCAGTAGGATCGGGGTCACACCCCTCCACTTT	CASRIGVTPLHF
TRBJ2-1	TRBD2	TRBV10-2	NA	TGCGCCAGCAGGGCTAGCGGTGGCGGGGAGCAGTTCTTC	CASRASGGGEQFF
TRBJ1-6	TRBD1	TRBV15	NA	TGTGCCACCAGCAGAGAGGGGACAGGGGACACTCCACTCCACTTT	CATSREGTGDTPLHF
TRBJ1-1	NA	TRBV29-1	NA	TGCAGCGTTGACGGGTTGAACACTGAAGCTTTCTTT	CSVDGLNTEAFF
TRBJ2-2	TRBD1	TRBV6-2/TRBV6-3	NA	TGTGCCAGCAGTATACAGGGGGCAAGGATCGGGGAGCTGTTTTTT	CASSIQGARIGELFF
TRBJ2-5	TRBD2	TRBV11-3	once	TGTGCCAGCAGCGAGACTAGCGGGTCAGAGACCCAGTACTTC	CASSETSGSETQYF
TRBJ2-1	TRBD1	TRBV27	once	TGTGCCAGCAGGGGAGACTCGACAGGGGGCGCGTACAATGAGCAGTTCTTC	CASRGDSTGGAYNEQFF
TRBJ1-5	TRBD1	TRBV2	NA	TGTGCCAGCAGTTCCACAGGGGGCCCAAATCAGCCCCAGCATTTT	CASSSTGGPNQPQHF
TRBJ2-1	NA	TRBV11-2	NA	TGTGCCAGCAGCGCAGCCGGGACTGGTAACAATGAGCAGTTCTTC	CASSAAGTGNNEQFF
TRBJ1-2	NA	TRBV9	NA	TGTGCCAGCAGCGTACGTTTCACGGGACTAGTGGGGGGCTACACCTTC	CASSVRFTGLVGGYTF
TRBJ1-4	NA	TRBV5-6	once	TGTGCCAGCAGCACTAACAGGGCTCCTAGGGGTGAAAAACTGTTTTTT	CASSTNRAPRGEKLFF
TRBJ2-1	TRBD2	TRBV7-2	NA	TGTGCCAGCAGCCCCCCGACTAGCGGGAGGTACAATGAGCAGTTCTTC	CASSPPTSGRYNEQFF
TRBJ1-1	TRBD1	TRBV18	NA	TGTGCCAGCTCACCAGAAGGGACAGGGGCCACTGAAGCTTTCTTT	CASSPEGTGATEAFF
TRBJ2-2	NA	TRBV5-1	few	TGCGCCAGCAGCTCGGACAGCACCGGGGAGCTGTTTTTT	CASSSDSTGELFF